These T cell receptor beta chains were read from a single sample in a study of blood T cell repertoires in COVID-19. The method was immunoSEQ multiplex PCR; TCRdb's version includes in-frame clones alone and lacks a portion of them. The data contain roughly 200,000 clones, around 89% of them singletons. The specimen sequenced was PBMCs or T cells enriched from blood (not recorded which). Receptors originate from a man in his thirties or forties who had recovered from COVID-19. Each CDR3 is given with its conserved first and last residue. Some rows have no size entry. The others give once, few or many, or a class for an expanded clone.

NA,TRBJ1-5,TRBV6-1,CASSESRAWGPQHF
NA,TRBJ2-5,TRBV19,CASSSQYQETQYF
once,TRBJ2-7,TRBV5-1,CASSLTVSYEQYF
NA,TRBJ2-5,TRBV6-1,CASSEGLGLAGTQETQYF
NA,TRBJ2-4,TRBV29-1,CSVESRRAKNIQYF
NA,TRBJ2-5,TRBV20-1,CSATEGTQYF
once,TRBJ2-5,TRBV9,CASSVLPTGEETQYF
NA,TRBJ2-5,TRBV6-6,CASRGQGETQYF
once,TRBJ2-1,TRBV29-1,CSVRTGYNEQFF
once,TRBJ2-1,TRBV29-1,CSVVQYNEQFF
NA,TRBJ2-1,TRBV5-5,CASSLGTDDNEQFF
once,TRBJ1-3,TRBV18,CASSPRTGGTSGNTIYF
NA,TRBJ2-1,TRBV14,CASSQTGSSYNEQFF
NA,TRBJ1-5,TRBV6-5,CASSRGEGQPQHF
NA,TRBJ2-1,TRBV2,CASSEDLTGLVPNEQFF
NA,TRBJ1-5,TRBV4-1,CASSPTDRGSNQPQHF
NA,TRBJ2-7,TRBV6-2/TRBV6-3,CASIPVLGSGSYEQYF
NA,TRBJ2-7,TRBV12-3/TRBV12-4,CASLYSGDDEQYF
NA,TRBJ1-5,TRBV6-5,CATQGQTINQPQHF
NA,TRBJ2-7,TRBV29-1,CSVELTGGRYEQYF
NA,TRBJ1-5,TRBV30,CAWGRGRGNQPQHF
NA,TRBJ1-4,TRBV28,CASLRGQYNEKLFF
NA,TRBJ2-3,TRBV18,CASSPPSGGFSTDTQYF
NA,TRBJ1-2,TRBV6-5,CASRPGRLANYGYTF
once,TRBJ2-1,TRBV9,CASSAGSLNEQFF
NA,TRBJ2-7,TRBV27,CASTDREANYEQYF
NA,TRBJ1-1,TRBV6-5,CASRRTGMNTEAFF
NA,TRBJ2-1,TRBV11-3,CASSSSRGGRGYNEQFF
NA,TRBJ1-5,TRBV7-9,CASSLALQGSQGKKPQHF
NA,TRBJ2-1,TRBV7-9,CASSSRTLVGGPNLNEQFF
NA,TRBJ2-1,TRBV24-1,CATSDFRPEAGERQFF
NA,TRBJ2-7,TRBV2,CASSRTSGRLRTYEQYF
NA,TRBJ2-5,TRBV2,CASRQGIPQETQYF
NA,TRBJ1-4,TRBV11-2,CASSLDRGLVGKLFF
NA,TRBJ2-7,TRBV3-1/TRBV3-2,CASSQDPLAGGHHEQYF
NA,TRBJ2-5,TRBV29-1,CSVAPGQQETQYF
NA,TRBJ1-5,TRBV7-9,CASSLDLSPNQPQHF
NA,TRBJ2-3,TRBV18,CASSQLAGSSTDTQYF
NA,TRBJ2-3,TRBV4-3,CASSLGLYTDTQYF
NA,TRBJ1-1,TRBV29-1,CSVEEVNRGNTEAFF
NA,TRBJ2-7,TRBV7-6,CASSFSGVYEQYF
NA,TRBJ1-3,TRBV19,CASSMGSSGNTIYF
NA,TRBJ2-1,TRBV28,CASSGWGTGEVNEQFF
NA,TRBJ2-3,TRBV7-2,CASSQSLRAGKTDTQYF
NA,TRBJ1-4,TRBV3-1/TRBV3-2,CASSQWADNEKLFF
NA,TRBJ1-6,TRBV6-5,CASSYVLAGSNSPLHF
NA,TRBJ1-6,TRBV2,CASSYDRRDQSSYNSPLHF
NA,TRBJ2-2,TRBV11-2,CASSLVQGRHGELFF
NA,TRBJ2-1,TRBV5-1,CASSLEVVFNEQFF
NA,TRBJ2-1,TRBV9,CASSPGRAFMDYNEQFF
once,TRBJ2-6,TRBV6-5,CASSSGQAGANVLTF
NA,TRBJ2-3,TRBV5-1,CASSPGNRRPDTQYF
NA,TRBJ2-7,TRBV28,CASSLLSLAGYEQYF
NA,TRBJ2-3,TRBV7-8,CASSLGMGGGAVYTQYF
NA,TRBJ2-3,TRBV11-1,CASSSSSGRADTQYF